The sequence of this TCR beta chain was determined in a study of monozygotic twins with inflammatory bowel disease. From germline, CDR1 is SEHNR and CDR2 FQNEAQ (reference sequence). The CDR3 contains 16 residues. TCRdb re-called the 5' RACE reads, yielding one record per CDR3 amino acid sequence without DNA. This table lists roughly 300,000 distinct CDR3 sequences. The sequence was collected from a human donor with ulcerative colitis or Crohn's disease, or a healthy co-twin of an affected twin (not recorded which). V is TRBV7-9 and J is TRBJ2-3. What was sequenced was blood. This chain's CDR3 is CASSSYWTLSTDTQYF.